This T cell receptor (beta chain) came from a study of shared clonotypes between healthy human individuals. Study-level results: Larger estimated richness was generally recorded for naive subsets relative to memory subsets.

This clone was observed a single time. Its antigen remains unidentified. When replicate PCRs were run on sorted subsets, they used around 0.2 ug DNA, some 33,000 T cell genomes. Here immunoSEQ multiplex PCR was the method, and the copy in TCRdb shows in-frame clones only, minus some. In the table there are over a million clones, under 80% of which are singletons. This CDR3 spans 14 amino acids. The germline V gene encodes CDR1 SGHRS and CDR2 YFSETQ. V lost 4 bases, J lost 8 bases, and 18 bases lay in between. The sample comprised memory CD4+ T cells sorted from blood. The subset denotes: CD45RA-negative fraction. The rearrangement uses TRBV5-1 and TRBJ1-2, with D maybe TRBD1 (6 bases). The TCR sequence derives from a man aged 18 to 30 in good health. The DNA of the CDR3 is TGCGCCAGCAGCCCAACAGGGATCTCGGCGGGCTACACCTTC. It codes for CASSPTGISAGYTF. The full variable domain, in which reference TRBV5-1 and TRBJ1-2 provide the parts outside the CDR3, is KAGVTQTPRYLIKTRGQQVTLSCSPISGHRSVSWYQQTPGQGLQFLFEYFSETQRNKGNFPGRFSGRQFSNSRSEMNVSTLELGDSALYLCASSPTGISAGYTFGSGTRLTVV.